This T cell receptor beta chain is drawn from a study of T cell responses to AZD1222 COVID-19 vaccine. Clones were sequenced by immunoSEQ multiplex PCR, and TCRdb holds only the in-frame ones, with some missing. The table shows 200,000 or so clones, with just over 90% occurring only once. CDR1 is SNHLY and CDR2 is FYNNEI in the germline V gene. The CDR3 consists of 12 residues. V lost 11 bases to trimming and J lost 3 bases, with 11 bases between them. The sequencing here drew on peripheral blood, taken on day 0 of AZD1222 vaccination. The clonotype was recovered from an adult in good health. The genes are TRBV2 and TRBJ1-5; D gene uncertain. The CDR3, as DNA: TGTGCCGCGGCGGGAATCAATCAGCCCCAGCATTTT. It translates to CAAAGINQPQHF.